These 26 T cell receptor beta chains share one sample of origin, sequenced in a study of tumor-infiltrating lymphocytes in primary liver carcinoma. Unsorted bulk tissue (roughly 19-31 mg) underwent RNA and DNA co-extraction. Constant-region priming of around 500 ng total RNA yielded TCR beta cDNA. Slightly modified ARM-PCR with three nested multiplex PCR rounds yielded TCR beta libraries. PCR rounds one and two used TRBV1-TRBV30 forward primers with a C-beta reverse primer for approximately 10 cycles each. MiXCR, run by TCRdb on the multiplex PCR reads, gives a single entry per CDR3 protein. The sample has around 120,000 distinct CDR3 sequences, approximately 71% seen once. The specimen was tumor-adjacent normal liver tissue. The receptor set was obtained from a woman in her sixties with primary liver carcinoma and hepatitis B virus infection.

About this clonotype: Mismatch with germline at one junction end may stem from a read error. The J gene is TRBJ2-2, the V gene TRBV12-3 or TRBV12-4, with D tentatively TRBD1 or TRBD2 (5 bases each). The CDR3 length is 15 residues. CDR3 bases: TGTCCCAGCAGTTTCTGGGGCGGTAACACCGGGGAGATGTTTTTT. Its translation is CPSSFWGGNTGEMFF.

This clonotype occurred a few times. Given a much more abundant clone one base away, this may be a read error. This chain uses TRBV4-2 with TRBJ2-3, with 7 positions matching TRBD2. Germline CDR1 is LGHNA and CDR2 is YNFKEQ. The CDR3 consists of 13 residues. The CDR3 here is CASNQAGLAVGYF. Written as DNA, the CDR3 is TGTGCCAGCAACCAAGCGGGATTAGCGGTTGGGTATTTT.

Comment on this clonotype: A much larger clone differs by one base, so this may be a read error. V is TRBV12-5 and J is TRBJ2-7; possible D gene TRBD2, 5 bases. CDR1 is LGHNT, CDR2 FRNRAP, per germline. Trimming removed 1 base at V and 4 bases at J, with 11 bases between. The CDR3 has 14 residues. CDR3 residues: CASGLDTRTYEQYF. The CDR3 DNA is TGTGCTAGTGGTTTGGACACTAGAACATACGAGCAGTACTTC.

About this clonotype itself: Germline is not matched at one junction end, which may reflect a read error. The gene calls are TRBV6-2 or TRBV6-3 and TRBJ2-7, with 7 bases fitting TRBD1. Germline CDR1 is MNHEY and CDR2 is SVGEGT. CDR3 length equals 11 residues. This CDR3 is CDSSTGVEQYF. In nucleotides, the CDR3 is TGTGACAGCAGCACAGGGGTCGAGCAGTACTTC.

A note on this clonotype: One junction end does not reproduce the germline sequence, and a read error may be involved. This sequence joins TRBV29-1 and TRBJ1-1; weak D call: TRBD1 (5 bases). Germline V gene sequence: CDR1 SQVTM, CDR2 ANQGSEA. This CDR3 is 15 amino acids long. DNA of the CDR3: TGCAGTGTTGGCAGATCCGGGACTTTGGACACTGAAGCTTTCTTT. It is translated as CSVGRSGTLDTEAFF.

Worth noting for this clonotype: This sequence may be a read error, since a much larger clone differs from it by one base. This rearrangement joins TRBV5-8 to TRBJ2-6; D gene unclear. Germline CDR1 is SGHTS and CDR2 is YDEGEE. CDR3 length equals 13 residues. Written as DNA, the CDR3 is TGTGCCAGCGGCTTTGAGGGGGCCAACGTCCTGACTTTC. Its protein product is CASGFEGANVLTF.

This clonotype was counted a few times. A single base separates this from a much larger clone, so it may be a read error. The V call is TRBV6-1, the J call TRBJ2-7, with TRBD1 matching over 7 bases. The CDR3 length is 13 residues. Germline-derived CDR1 and CDR2 are MNHNS and SASEGT. CDR3 sequence (DNA): TGTGCCAGCAGCGGACAGGTCAACTACGAGCAGCACTTC. It yields the protein CASSGQVNYEQHF.

The chain joins TRBV7-8 to TRBJ1-1; weak D call: TRBD1 (5 bases). The germline V gene has CDR1 SGHVS and CDR2 FQNEAQ. The V end was cut by 5 bases, the J end by 4 bases, with 14 bases between. The CDR3 spans 14 residues. CDR3 DNA sequence: TGTGCCAGCAGCAGAATCAGGGATGGCACTGAAGCTTTCTTT. Its translation: CASSRIRDGTEAFF. The full variable domain, its missing parts supplied by reference TRBV7-8 and TRBJ1-1, is GAGVSQSPRYKVAKRGQDVALRCDPISGHVSLFWYQQALGQGPEFLTYFQNEAQLDKSGLPSDRFFAERPEGSVSTLKIQRTQQEDSAVYLCASSRIRDGTEAFFGQGTRLTVV.

As for this clonotype: A much larger clone sits a single nucleotide away, making a read error possible. The chain couples TRBV28 to TRBJ2-7; TRBD1 matches at 7 bases. CDR1 and CDR2 (germline): MDHEN, SYDVKM. The CDR3 is made up of 15 amino acids. The J segment lost 0 bases and the V segment lost 10 bases, leaving 12 bases of the junction unmatched. The CDR3, as DNA: TGTGCCACCAGCCAACTACAGGGGAGCTCCTACGAGCAGTACTTC. Protein: CATSQLQGSSYEQYF.

This clonotype was seen repeatedly, ten times or more. V usage is TRBV25-1 and J usage is TRBJ2-2; D gene ambiguous. Germline loops: CDR1 MGHDK, CDR2 SYGVNS. Trimming pared 4 bases from V and 7 bases from J, leaving 4 bases between. CDR3 length equals 11 residues. The CDR3 nucleotides read TGTGCCAGCAGTGCGGTCGGGGAGCTGTTTTTT. Residues: CASSAVGELFF.

This clonotype came up once. The conserved final phenylalanine or tryptophan is absent from the CDR3, which likely points to a read error. CDR3 DNA sequence: TGTGCCAGCAGCCTAGAAAGGTCTAACAGCTCCTACGAGCAGTACTCC. Translating it yields CASSLERSNSSYEQYS. The rearrangement uses TRBV11-2 and TRBJ2-7; no clear D. This CDR3 has 16 amino acids. Per the germline V gene, CDR1 is SGHAT and CDR2 is FQNNGV.

As concerns this clonotype: One junction end does not reproduce the germline sequence, and a read error may be involved. V gene TRBV11-2 combines with J gene TRBJ2-3, with D maybe TRBD2 (6 bases). This CDR3 region has 16 residues. Germline assignment: CDR1 SGHAT and CDR2 FQNNGV. CDR3 sequence: CAGSPRRGSSTDTQCF. CDR3 bases: TGTGCCGGCAGCCCCCGACGGGGGTCAAGCACAGATACGCAGTGTTTT.

Remarks on this clonotype: A much more abundant neighbour one base away suggests this may be a read error. The rearrangement joins TRBV5-1 to TRBJ2-5, with D perhaps TRBD1 or TRBD2 (5 bases each). The CDR3 length is 15 residues. The germline CDR1 and CDR2 sequences are SGHRS and YFSETQ. The CDR3 sequence is CANSWGTGRGETQYF. In DNA, the CDR3 is TGCGCCAACAGCTGGGGGACGGGACGGGGAGAGACCCAGTACTTC.

Note on this clonotype: A junction boundary mismatches the germline segment, possibly from a read error. The chain joins TRBV29-1 to TRBJ2-5, with 8 bases fitting TRBD1. Germline CDR1 reads SQVTM; CDR2 reads ANQGSEA. The length of the CDR3 is 13 residues. CDR3 sequence (DNA): TGCAGCACTGGACAGGGTTTAGGGGAGACCCTGTACTTC. Translating gives CSTGQGLGETLYF.

Remarks on this clonotype: Possible read error: a much larger clone is one base away. The chain links TRBV5-4 to TRBJ2-7; D could derive from TRBD1 or TRBD2 (6 bases each). Trimming removed 4 bases at V and 5 bases at J, with 19 bases between. The CDR3 has 15 amino acids. Germline assignment: CDR1 SGHNT and CDR2 YYREEE (reference sequence). The CDR3 nucleotides read TGTGCCAGCAGCCCCGGGACGGGGGCTGTGCACGAGCAGTACTTC. It specifies CASSPGTGAVHEQYF.

In regard to this clonotype: The junction departs from the called germline gene at one end, perhaps through a read error. DNA for the CDR3: TGTGCCAGCAGCCAAGAGAGGACAGGGGGATACGGAAACACCATATTTTTT. It is translated as CASSQERTGGYGNTIFF. This sequence joins TRBV4-2 and TRBJ1-3; 10 positions agree with TRBD1. The germline V gene encodes CDR1 LGHNA and CDR2 YNFKEQ. The CDR3 consists of 17 residues.

This clonotype was observed a handful of times. A much more abundant neighbour one base away suggests this may be a read error. The rearrangement uses TRBV28 and TRBJ2-7, with D tentatively TRBD2 (5 bases). CDR1 MDHEN and CDR2 SYDVKM come from the germline V gene. The CDR3 is 12 residues long. The V gene lost 3 bases and the J gene lost 4 bases, with 7 bases spanning the gap. CDR3 nucleotide sequence: TGTGCCAGCAGTTTCGGGGAGTACGAGCAGTACTTC. It encodes CASSFGEYEQYF.

Turning to this clonotype: A much larger clonotype is one base distant, so this may be a read error. The chain couples TRBV28 to TRBJ1-5; D gene unclear. The CDR3 length is 14 residues. Per the germline V gene, CDR1 is MDHEN and CDR2 is SYDVKM. The chain's CDR3 is CASSFRPSNQSQHF. The CDR3 DNA reads as TGTGCCAGCAGTTTTCGACCTAGCAATCAGTCCCAGCATTTT.

On this clonotype itself: Just one base apart from a much larger clone, this may be a read error. This rearrangement joins TRBV7-9 to TRBJ2-1; a weak D match, TRBD2 (5 bases). Germline lookup yields CDR1 SEHNR and CDR2 FQNEAQ (reference sequence). This CDR3 is built from 15 residues. This CDR3 reads CASSPTMYPYNELFF. Written as DNA, the CDR3 is TGTGCCAGCAGTCCGACTATGTACCCCTACAATGAGCTGTTCTTC. The full variable domain, rest sourced from reference TRBV7-9 and TRBJ2-1, is DTGVSQNPRHKITKRGQNVTFRCDPISEHNRLYWYRQTLGQGPEFLTYFQNEAQLEKSRLLSDRFSAERPKGSFSTLEIQRTEQGDSAMYLCASSPTMYPYNELFFGPGTRLTVL.

The sample holds many counts of this clonotype. The chain uses TRBV28 and TRBJ2-2; D might be TRBD1 (6 bases). The CDR3 has 15 amino acids. CDR1 MDHEN and CDR2 SYDVKM come from the germline V gene. Trimming took off 7 bases at V and 3 bases at J, with 15 bases between the two ends. The CDR3 loop is CASTDRGGDTGELFF. The CDR3 nucleotides read TGTGCCAGCACCGATAGAGGGGGAGACACCGGGGAGCTGTTTTTT.

The V call is TRBV29-1, the J call TRBJ2-7, with D maybe TRBD1 (5 bases). V was trimmed by 4 bases and J by 10 bases, leaving 20 bases between them. This CDR3 is built from 13 residues. Germline V gene sequence: CDR1 SQVTM, CDR2 ANQGSEA. In DNA, the CDR3 is TGCAGCGTTGGATCACAGGATTTGGGCGAACAGTACTTC. Residues: CSVGSQDLGEQYF.

This rearrangement joins TRBV4-1 to TRBJ2-7; the match to TRBD1 covers 10 bases. This CDR3 has 15 residues. In germline, CDR1 is MGHRA, CDR2 YSYEKL. With 8 bases clipped from V and 4 bases from J, the junction kept 11 bases outside the gene matches. CDR3 loop: CASCQDRGQTYEQYF. The CDR3 DNA reads as TGCGCCAGCTGTCAAGACAGGGGGCAGACGTACGAGCAGTACTTC.

The V and J genes are TRBV11-3 and TRBJ1-5, with D possibly TRBD1 on 5 matching bases. V lost 9 bases and J 7 bases, leaving 16 bases between the germline ends. CDR1 SGHNT and CDR2 YENEEA come from the germline V gene. The CDR3 length is 13 residues. The CDR3 spells CASKLSRDQPQHF. The CDR3 coding sequence is TGTGCCAGTAAACTATCCAGGGACCAGCCCCAGCATTTT.

Regarding this clonotype: One base away lies a much larger clone, so this may be a sequencing read error. V and J are TRBV5-1 and TRBJ2-1; TRBD2 aligns across 7 bases. The CDR3 sequence is 15 residues long. Germline V gives CDR1 SGHRS, CDR2 YFSETQ. The CDR3 nucleotides are TGCGCCAGCAGCTTAGCGGGAACCTCCCACAATGAGCAGTTCTTC. Amino acids: CASSLAGTSHNEQFF.

At least ten counts were recorded for this clonotype. This chain connects TRBV10-2 to TRBJ1-1, with D unresolved. CDR3 length: 12 amino acids. V shed 4 bases and J shed 8 bases, with 11 bases lying between them. Germline CDR1 and CDR2: WSHSY and SAAADI. In DNA form, the CDR3 reads TGCGCCAGCAGTGCCTCCGGGAACGAAGCTTTCTTT. Protein: CASSASGNEAFF.

The chain couples TRBV29-1 to TRBJ2-2; tentative D call: TRBD1 (6 bases). Trimming shortened V by 7 bases and J by 0 bases, and 12 bases separated the two germline ends. Germline V gene data show CDR1 as SQVTM and CDR2 as ANQGSEA. The CDR3 length is 14 residues. CDR3 nucleotide sequence: TGCAGCGCAACAGGGCTCCCGAACACCGGGGAGCTGTTTTTT. Protein: CSATGLPNTGELFF.